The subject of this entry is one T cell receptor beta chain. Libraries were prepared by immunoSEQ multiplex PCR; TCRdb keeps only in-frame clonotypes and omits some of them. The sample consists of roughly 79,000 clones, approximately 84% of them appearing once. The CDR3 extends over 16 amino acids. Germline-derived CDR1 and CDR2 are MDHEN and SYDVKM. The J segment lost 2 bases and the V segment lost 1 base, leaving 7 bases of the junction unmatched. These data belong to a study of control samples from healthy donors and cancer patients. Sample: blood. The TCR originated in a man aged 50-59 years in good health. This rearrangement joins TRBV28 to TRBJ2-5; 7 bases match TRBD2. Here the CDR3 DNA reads TGTGCCAGCAGTTTATTCCTAGCGGCGAGTCAAGAGACCCAGTACTTC. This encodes CASSLFLAASQETQYF.